This is a list of T cell receptor beta chains from one sample in a study of T cell responses to AZD1222 COVID-19 vaccine. The assay was immunoSEQ multiplex PCR, and TCRdb's table has in-frame clones only and misses some. The table has 80,000 to 100,000 clones, 75% to 90% seen once. The material was peripheral blood, obtained 28 days after the second AZD1222 dose. These receptors originate from an adult who received the AZD1222 COVID-19 vaccine. Each CDR3 is given with its conserved first and last residue. The order of the fields is clone size, J gene, V gene, D gene, CDR3 protein, CDR3 DNA. The D gene is left open where the match is weak. Only part of the rows carry a size: once, few, many, or a class if the clone is expanded.

>.|TRBJ1-6|TRBV10-2|.
CASTRTGTRTDYNSPLHF
TGCGCCAGCACACGAACCGGGACACGGACTGACTATAATTCACCCCTCCACTTT
>once|TRBJ2-5|TRBV5-1|TRBD1
CASSRWGQGDGETQYF
TGCGCCAGCAGCCGGTGGGGACAGGGGGATGGGGAGACCCAGTACTTC
>.|TRBJ2-3|TRBV7-3|.
CASSPAVGLGTDTQYF
TGTGCCAGCAGCCCGGCGGTGGGACTGGGCACAGATACGCAGTATTTT
>.|TRBJ1-2|TRBV10-3|TRBD1
CAITQNAGGDYGYTF
TGTGCCATCACCCAAAATGCAGGGGGGGACTATGGCTACACCTTC
>.|TRBJ2-3|TRBV6-4|.
CASSADGGGTDTQYF
TGTGCCAGCAGTGCCGACGGTGGGGGCACAGATACGCAGTATTTT
>.|TRBJ2-3|TRBV7-6|TRBD2
CASSSLFSGGSVTDTQYF
TGTGCCAGCAGCTCCCTTTTTAGCGGGGGATCGGTAACAGATACGCAGTATTTT
>.|TRBJ1-4|TRBV12-5|TRBD1
CASGSGGGGEKLFF
TGTGCTAGTGGTTCAGGGGGCGGGGGAGAAAAACTGTTTTTT
>.|TRBJ1-1|TRBV9|TRBD1
CASSVDRDTEAFF
TGTGCCAGCAGCGTGGACAGGGACACTGAAGCTTTCTTT
>.|TRBJ1-5|TRBV11-2|.
CASSFSSNQPQHF
TGTGCCAGCAGCTTTAGCAGCAATCAGCCCCAGCATTTT
>.|TRBJ2-2|TRBV7-2|TRBD2
CASSPRTSGHTGELFF
TGTGCCAGCAGCCCTCGGACTAGCGGGCACACCGGGGAGCTGTTTTTT
>.|TRBJ2-3|TRBV19|.
CASSQQFSTDTQYF
TGTGCCAGTAGCCAACAGTTTAGCACAGATACGCAGTATTTT
>.|TRBJ1-4|TRBV6-6|TRBD1
CASSRTGEGTDEKLFF
TGTGCCAGCAGCCGTACAGGGGAAGGGACGGATGAAAAACTGTTTTTT
>.|TRBJ1-3|TRBV7-2|TRBD1
CASSLVFGTAGNTIYF
TGTGCCAGCAGCTTAGTCTTCGGGACAGCTGGAAACACCATATATTTT
>.|TRBJ1-6|TRBV14|.
CASSQDTGIGLSPLHF
TGTGCCAGCAGCCAAGATACGGGGATTGGATTATCACCCCTCCACTTT
>.|TRBJ1-4|TRBV5-1|TRBD1
CASSSRGQVNEKLFF
TGCGCCAGCAGCTCCAGGGGGCAGGTTAATGAAAAACTGTTTTTT
>.|TRBJ1-2|TRBV9|.
CASSVGPGHGYTF
TGTGCCAGCAGCGTAGGGCCGGGGCATGGCTACACCTTC
>.|TRBJ1-1|TRBV2|.
CASNPDQGIEAFF
TGTGCCAGCAACCCAGACCAGGGCATTGAAGCTTTCTTT
>.|TRBJ2-7|TRBV18|TRBD1
CASSPPDRPTYEQYF
TGTGCCAGCTCACCACCGGACAGGCCTACCTACGAGCAGTACTTC
>.|TRBJ2-3|TRBV6-1|TRBD2
CASSAPLAGHSKDTQYF
TGTGCCAGCAGTGCCCCTCTAGCGGGCCATTCGAAGGATACGCAGTATTTT
>once|TRBJ1-1|TRBV6-5|.
CASSHDQNTEAFF
TGTGCCAGCAGTCACGACCAGAACACTGAAGCTTTCTTT
>once|TRBJ1-3|TRBV12-3/TRBV12-4|.
CASNRDVGNTIYF
TGTGCCAGCAACAGGGACGTGGGAAACACCATATATTTT
>.|TRBJ1-5|TRBV19|.
CASSLGWDNQPQHF
TGTGCCAGTAGTTTGGGGTGGGACAATCAGCCCCAGCATTTT
>few|TRBJ1-1|TRBV19|.
CASSIGTHLNTEAFF
TGTGCCAGTAGTATAGGGACCCATCTGAACACTGAAGCTTTCTTT
>.|TRBJ1-2|TRBV18|.
CASSPTHDISTGYTF
TGTGCCAGCTCACCCACTCACGACATCTCCACAGGCTACACCTTC
>once|TRBJ1-1|TRBV18|.
CASSPLRGFAEAFF
TGTGCCAGCTCACCATTGAGGGGGTTCGCTGAAGCTTTCTTT
>.|TRBJ1-6|TRBV6-5|.
CASSYDQGFSPLHF
TGTGCCAGCAGTTACGATCAGGGGTTTTCACCCCTCCACTTT
>.|TRBJ2-7|TRBV3-1/TRBV3-2|TRBD2
CASSQEFLGRASSYEQYF
TGTGCCAGCAGCCAAGAATTCCTAGGGAGGGCCAGCTCCTACGAGCAGTACTTC
>.|TRBJ2-1|TRBV11-3|.
CASSLDWGNNEQFF
TGTGCCAGCAGCTTAGATTGGGGTAACAATGAGCAGTTCTTC
>.|TRBJ2-2|TRBV3-1/TRBV3-2|.
CASSQISGVSGELFF
TGTGCCAGCAGCCAAATCTCAGGGGTCAGCGGGGAGCTGTTTTTT
>.|TRBJ1-5|TRBV19|.
CASSINFGRNQPQHF
TGTGCCAGTAGTATAAATTTCGGACGCAATCAGCCCCAGCATTTT